One and the same sample provided the 5 T cell receptor beta chains below, sequenced in a study (dated by TCRdb to the early 2020s). Library construction relied on the immunoSEQ multiplex PCR assay. Imported from immuneACCESS, the table was reduced by TCRdb to in-frame sequences with V and J called. These copies leave out some clones; in studies compared against another copy, an unresolved V gene accounts for under half, and the cause of the remainder is not known. In all, the sample holds about 50,000 clones, and 85% to 95% of those were seen once. The leading ten clones occupy about 10% of the sample. Sequencing used PBMCs. Every receptor here comes from a man aged 40-49 years with rheumatoid arthritis.

The chain uses TRBV5-1 and TRBJ1-1, with 9 bases fitting TRBD1. Germline V CDR1 and CDR2: SGHRS, YFSETQ. The CDR3 sequence is 16 residues long. V gave up 1 base and J gave up 11 bases; unmatched junction bases: 15. CDR3 loop: CASSLTRRADRGEAFF. CDR3 DNA sequence: TGCGCCAGCAGCTTGACCCGACGAGCTGACAGGGGGGAGGCTTTCTTT.

This clone came up once. In DNA form, the CDR3 reads TGTGCCAGCAGTTTCGGACAGGGCGGCACTGAAGCTTTCTTT. Residues: CASSFGQGGTEAFF. The genes are TRBV28 and TRBJ1-1; 8 bases agree with TRBD1. Germline assignment: CDR1 MDHEN and CDR2 SYDVKM. The CDR3 sequence is 14 residues long. J was trimmed by 4 bases and V by 3 bases; bases with no gene match: 4.

J is TRBJ2-1 and V is TRBV6-2 or TRBV6-3; 10 nucleotides agree with TRBD2. This CDR3 contains 18 residues. Trimming at V came to 4 bases and at J to 7 bases, leaving 16 bases not matched to a gene. Germline loops: CDR1 MNHEY, CDR2 SVGEGT. The DNA of the CDR3 is TGTGCCAGCAGTTCTACCACCAAACTAGCGGGAAAGGAGAATGAGCAGTTCTTC. Protein: CASSSTTKLAGKENEQFF.

This chain links TRBV9 with TRBJ2-1; TRBD2 might be the D (7 bases). The V and J ends lost 2 bases and 5 bases respectively, with 14 bases between them. CDR1 and CDR2 (germline): SGDLS, YYNGEE. The CDR3 is 15 amino acids. The CDR3 coding sequence is TGTGCCAGCAGCGTGGGAGGGGGGTGGAACAATGAGCAGTTCTTC. The encoded protein is CASSVGGGWNNEQFF. Full variable domain (outside the CDR3, taken from reference TRBV9 and TRBJ2-1): DSGVTQTPKHLITATGQRVTLRCSPRSGDLSVYWYQQSLDQGLQFLIQYYNGEERAKGNILERFSAQQFPDLHSELNLSSLELGDSALYFCASSVGGGWNNEQFFGPGTRLTVL.

The chain has TRBV6-5 and TRBJ1-1; possibly TRBD1 for D (6 bases). V was cut by 4 bases and J by 1 base, with 10 bases left in between. Germline lookup yields CDR1 MNHEY and CDR2 SVGAGI. This CDR3 comprises 14 residues. The CDR3 is CASSSIQGNTEAFF. CDR3 DNA: TGTGCCAGCAGTTCGATACAGGGGAACACTGAAGCTTTCTTT.